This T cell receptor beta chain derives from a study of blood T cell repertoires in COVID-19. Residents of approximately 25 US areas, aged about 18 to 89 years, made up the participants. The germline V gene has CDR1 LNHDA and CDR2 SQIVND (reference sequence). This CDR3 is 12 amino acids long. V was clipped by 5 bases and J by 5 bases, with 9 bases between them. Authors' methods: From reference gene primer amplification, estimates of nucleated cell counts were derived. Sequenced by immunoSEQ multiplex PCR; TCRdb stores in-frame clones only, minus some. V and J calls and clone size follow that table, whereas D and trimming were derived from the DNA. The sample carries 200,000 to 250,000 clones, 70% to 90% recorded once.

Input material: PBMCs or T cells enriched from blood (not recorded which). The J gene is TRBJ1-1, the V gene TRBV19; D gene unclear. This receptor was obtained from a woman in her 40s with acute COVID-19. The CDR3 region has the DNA TGTGCCAGTAGTGCGGAAGTGACTGAAGCTTTCTTT. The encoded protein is CASSAEVTEAFF. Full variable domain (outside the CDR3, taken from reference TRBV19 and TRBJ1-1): DGGITQSPKYLFRKEGQNVTLSCEQNLNHDAMYWYRQDPGQGLRLIYYSQIVNDFQKGDIAEGYSVSREKKESFPLTVTSAQKNPTAFYLCASSAEVTEAFFGQGTRLTVV.